The subject of this entry is one T cell receptor beta chain. This entry comes from a study of T-cell memory formation after mild COVID-19. Across the study: Largely donor-specific sequence clusters came from a couple of donors.

TCRdb redid the calling of the 5' RACE reads with MiXCR, one entry per CDR3 protein. The data hold 300,000 to 350,000 distinct CDR3 sequences, with over 11% observed a single time. V lost 2 bases to trimming and J lost 0 bases, with 11 bases between them. Germline V CDR1 and CDR2: DFQATT, SNEGSKA (reference sequence). The CDR3 length is 14 residues. The sample consisted of PBMCs or a T cell subset sorted from them (not recorded which). This TCR came from a man aged 18 to 30 who had mild COVID-19 (a few samples of this study predate the infection). Cell type and time point are not known. J is TRBJ2-7 and V is TRBV20-1; D is perhaps TRBD2 (5 bases). The CDR3 DNA reads TGCAGTGCTAGATCTCGAGACTACTCCTACGAGCAGTACTTC. This encodes CSARSRDYSYEQYF.